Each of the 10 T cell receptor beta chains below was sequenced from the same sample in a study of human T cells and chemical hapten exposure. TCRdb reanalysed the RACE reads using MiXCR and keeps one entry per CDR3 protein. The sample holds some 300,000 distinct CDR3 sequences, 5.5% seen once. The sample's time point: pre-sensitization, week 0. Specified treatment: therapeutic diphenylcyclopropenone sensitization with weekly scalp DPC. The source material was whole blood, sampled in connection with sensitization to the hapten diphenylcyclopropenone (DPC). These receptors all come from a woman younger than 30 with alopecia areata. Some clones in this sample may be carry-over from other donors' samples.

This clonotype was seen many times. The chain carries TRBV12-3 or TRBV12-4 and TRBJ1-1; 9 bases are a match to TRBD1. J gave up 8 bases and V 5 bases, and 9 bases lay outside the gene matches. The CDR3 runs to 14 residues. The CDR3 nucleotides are TGTGCCAGCAGTAGGACAGGGGCGCTGCCAGAAGCTTTCTTT. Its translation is CASSRTGALPEAFF.

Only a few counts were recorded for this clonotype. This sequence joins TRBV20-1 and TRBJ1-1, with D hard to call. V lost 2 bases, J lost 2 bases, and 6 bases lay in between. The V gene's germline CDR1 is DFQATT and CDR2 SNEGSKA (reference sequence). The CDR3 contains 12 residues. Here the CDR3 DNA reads TGCAGTGCTAGACGGGGAAACACTGAAGCTTTCTTT. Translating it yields CSARRGNTEAFF.

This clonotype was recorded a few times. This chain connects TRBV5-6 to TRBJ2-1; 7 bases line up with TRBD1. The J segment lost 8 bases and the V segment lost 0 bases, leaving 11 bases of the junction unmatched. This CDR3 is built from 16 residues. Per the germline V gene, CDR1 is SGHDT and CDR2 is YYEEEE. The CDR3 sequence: CASSLGQGSMLDEQFF. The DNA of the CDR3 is TGTGCCAGCAGCTTGGGACAGGGATCCATGCTGGATGAGCAGTTCTTC.

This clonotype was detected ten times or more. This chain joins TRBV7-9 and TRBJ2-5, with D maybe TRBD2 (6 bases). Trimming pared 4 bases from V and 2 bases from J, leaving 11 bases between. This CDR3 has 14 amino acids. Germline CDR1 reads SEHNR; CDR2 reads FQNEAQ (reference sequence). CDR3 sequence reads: CASSSLGGQETQYF. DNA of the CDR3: TGTGCCAGCAGCTCACTTGGGGGGCAAGAGACCCAGTACTTC.

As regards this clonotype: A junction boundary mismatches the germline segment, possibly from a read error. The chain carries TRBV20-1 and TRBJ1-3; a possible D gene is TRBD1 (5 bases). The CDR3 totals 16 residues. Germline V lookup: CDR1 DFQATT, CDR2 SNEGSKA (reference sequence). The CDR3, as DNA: TGCAGTGCTAGAGATACAGGTCAGGGACCTGGAAACTCCATATATTTT. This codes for CSARDTGQGPGNSIYF.

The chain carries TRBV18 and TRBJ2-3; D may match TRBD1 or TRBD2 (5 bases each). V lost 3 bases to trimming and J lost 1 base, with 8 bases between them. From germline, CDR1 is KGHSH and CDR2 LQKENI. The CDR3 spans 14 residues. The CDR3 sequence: CASSPEGRTDTQYF. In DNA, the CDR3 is TGTGCCAGCTCACCCGAGGGGCGCACAGATACGCAGTATTTT.

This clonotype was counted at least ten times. The CDR3 bases are TGTGCCAGCAGTTTGGGACTTAGCACTCCCAGTCTCTTCTACGAGCAGTACTTC. It yields the protein CASSLGLSTPSLFYEQYF. The chain links TRBV27 to TRBJ2-7, with a possible D match to TRBD2 (6 bases). This CDR3 comprises 18 residues. Germline V gives CDR1 MNHEY, CDR2 SMNVEV (reference sequence). V lost 3 bases and J lost 3, with 24 bases in between.

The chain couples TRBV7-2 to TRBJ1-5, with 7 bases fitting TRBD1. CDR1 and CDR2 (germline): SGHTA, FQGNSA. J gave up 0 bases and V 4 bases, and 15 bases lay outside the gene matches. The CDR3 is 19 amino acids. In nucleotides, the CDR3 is TGTGCCAGCAGCTCAGTGCAATTACCGGGACAGTATAGCAATCAGCCCCAGCATTTT. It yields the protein CASSSVQLPGQYSNQPQHF.

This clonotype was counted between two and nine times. Here the CDR3 reads CASSPTSRGGINIQYF. The DNA of the CDR3 is TGCGCCAGCAGCCCCACCTCCCGGGGAGGAATAAACATTCAGTACTTC. The chain uses TRBV5-1 and TRBJ2-4; a possible D gene is TRBD2 (6 bases). The V gene lost 4 bases and the J gene lost 6 bases, with 20 bases spanning the gap. This CDR3 contains 16 residues. CDR1 and CDR2 (germline): SGHRS, YFSETQ.

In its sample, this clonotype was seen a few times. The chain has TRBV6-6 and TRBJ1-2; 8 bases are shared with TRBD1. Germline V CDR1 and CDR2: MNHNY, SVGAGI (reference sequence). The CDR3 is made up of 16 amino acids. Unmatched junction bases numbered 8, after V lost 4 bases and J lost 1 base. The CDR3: CASSLPPGQVNYGYTF. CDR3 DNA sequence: TGTGCCAGCAGTTTACCACCGGGACAGGTTAACTATGGCTACACCTTC.